These T cell receptor beta chains were read from a single sample in a study of Graves' ophthalmopathy and Graves' hyperthyroidism. TCRdb recomputed calls from the multiplex PCR reads with MiXCR, one row per CDR3 protein. The table includes 260,000 or so distinct CDR3 sequences, less than 55% detected once. The sample consisted of peripheral blood. These receptors all come from an adult man with Graves' ophthalmopathy. CDR3s include the opening cysteine and the closing phenylalanine or tryptophan. D genes are given only for firm matches. The size field is filled for only some rows; it gives once, few, many or a size class.

TRBV10-3	TRBJ2-7	TRBD1	-	CASSESRQGFRYF	TGTGCCAGCAGTGAATCCCGACAGGGGTTCAGGTACTTC
TRBV20-1	TRBJ2-5	-	-	CSAILLFGRQETQYF	TGCAGTGCTATCCTACTTTTTGGGCGCCAAGAGACCCAGTACTTC
TRBV9	TRBJ1-2	-	few	CASSQRGGYYGYTF	TGTGCCAGCAGCCAGAGGGGGGGGTACTATGGCTACACCTTC
TRBV20-1	TRBJ1-2	-	few	CSASVNRDGYTF	TGCAGTGCTAGCGTTAACAGGGATGGCTACACCTTC
TRBV2	TRBJ1-1	TRBD1	few	CASTRTGGTEAFF	TGTGCCAGCACTCGGACAGGGGGCACTGAAGCTTTCTTT
TRBV4-2	TRBJ1-2	TRBD1	-	CASSQDGDRGRFGYTF	TGTGCCAGCAGCCAAGATGGGGACAGGGGTAGATTTGGCTACACCTTC
TRBV12-3/TRBV12-4	TRBJ1-2	-	once	CASSLARRANYGYTF	TGTGCCAGCAGTTTAGCGCGGAGGGCTAACTATGGCTACACCTTC
TRBV20-1	TRBJ2-7	-	few	CSARPLGGHSEQYF	TGCAGTGCTAGACCACTTGGCGGCCATAGCGAGCAGTACTTC
TRBV7-8	TRBJ2-5	-	many	CASSLGSDQETQYF	TGTGCCAGCAGCTTAGGGAGCGATCAAGAGACCCAGTACTTC
TRBV5-8	TRBJ2-2	-	few	CASSLGSGELFF	TGTGCCAGCAGCTTGGGATCGGGGGAGCTGTTTTTT
TRBV5-1	TRBJ1-4	-	-	CASSYAGMDEKLFF	TGCGCCAGCAGCTACGCAGGGATGGATGAAAAACTGTTTTTT
TRBV7-8	TRBJ2-7	-	-	CASSLGVTVSSYEQYF	TGTGCCAGCAGCTTGGGTGTAACAGTGAGCTCCTACGAGCAGTACTTC
TRBV6-1	TRBJ1-5	-	few	CASIPTGPRGQPQHF	TGTGCCAGCATTCCAACGGGCCCCCGAGGTCAGCCCCAGCATTTT
TRBV29-1	TRBJ1-4	TRBD1	-	CSVDGTGGGKLFF	TGCAGCGTTGATGGGACAGGGGGGGGAAAACTGTTTTTT
TRBV7-2	TRBJ2-2	-	few	CASSLGVGFGELFF	TGTGCCAGCAGCTTAGGTGTGGGGTTCGGGGAGCTGTTTTTT
TRBV19	TRBJ2-1	-	-	CASSIAWGQRYNEQFF	TGTGCCAGTAGTATAGCTTGGGGACAACGCTACAATGAGCAGTTCTTC
TRBV7-3	TRBJ1-1	-	many	CASSLEGMSTEAFF	TGTGCCAGCAGCCTGGAGGGAATGAGCACTGAAGCTTTCTTT
TRBV24-1	TRBJ2-2	-	-	CATSYLMNTGELFF	TGTGCCACCAGTTATCTGATGAACACCGGGGAGCTGTTTTTT
TRBV7-9	TRBJ2-2	TRBD1	-	CASSLEPGQRTGELFF	TGTGCCAGCAGCTTAGAGCCGGGACAGAGAACCGGGGAGCTGTTTTTT
TRBV15	TRBJ2-5	-	-	CATSRDPGAAETQYF	TGTGCCACCAGCAGAGATCCCGGGGCGGCGGAGACCCAGTACTTC
TRBV6-1	TRBJ1-5	TRBD1	-	CASSEYGDRGQPQHF	TGTGCCAGCAGTGAATACGGGGACAGGGGCCAGCCCCAGCATTTT
TRBV6-5	TRBJ2-6	-	few	CASSYTPFAGVPIDSGANVLTF	TGTGCCAGCAGTTACACGCCCTTTGCAGGGGTCCCCATTGACTCTGGGGCCAACGTCCTGACTTTC
TRBV14	TRBJ1-2	TRBD1	few	CASSQVAGGAIYGYTF	TGTGCCAGCAGCCAAGTCGCAGGGGGCGCGATCTATGGCTACACCTTC
TRBV4-1	TRBJ2-7	-	-	CASSRTARYEQYF	TGCGCCAGCAGCCGGACAGCCCGCTACGAGCAGTACTTC
TRBV7-9	TRBJ2-7	TRBD1	-	CASSWTGERDEQYF	TGCGCCAGCAGCTGGACAGGGGAGAGGGACGAGCAGTACTTC
TRBV29-1	TRBJ2-7	TRBD2	few	CSVEGLAGGEQYF	TGCAGCGTTGAAGGTTTAGCGGGGGGCGAGCAGTACTTC
TRBV20-1	TRBJ2-5	TRBD1	-	CSARRDRAFSGPGGETQYF	TGCAGTGCTAGGAGGGACAGGGCTTTTAGCGGGCCCGGAGGAGAGACCCAGTACTTC
TRBV3-1	TRBJ2-7	-	-	CASSQDQGGAYEQYF	TGTGCCAGCAGCCAAGATCAGGGCGGGGCTTACGAGCAGTACTTC
TRBV7-9	TRBJ1-4	TRBD1	few	CASSPGQADEKLFF	TGTGCCAGCAGCCCGGGACAGGCAGATGAAAAACTGTTTTTT
TRBV14	TRBJ1-2	-	-	CASSQGGPFYGYTF	TGTGCCAGCAGCCAAGGGGGACCTTTCTATGGCTACACCTTC
TRBV20-1	TRBJ2-7	TRBD2	-	CSATPSGSGEQYF	TGCAGTGCCACACCTAGCGGGAGCGGGGAGCAGTACTTC
TRBV5-1	TRBJ2-7	TRBD2	few	CASSLAGVAGDEQYF	TGCGCCAGCAGCTTGGCCGGGGTAGCGGGTGACGAGCAGTACTTC
TRBV5-5	TRBJ2-7	-	-	CASSVQGTLYEQYF	TGTGCCAGCAGCGTCCAGGGGACCCTCTACGAGCAGTACTTC
TRBV29-1	TRBJ2-2	-	-	CSVPGVNTGELFF	TGCAGCGTTCCCGGGGTCAACACCGGGGAGCTGTTTTTT
TRBV7-2	TRBJ2-7	-	few	CASSLHASRGEQYF	TGTGCCAGCAGCTTACACGCTAGCCGGGGCGAGCAGTACTTC
TRBV20-1	TRBJ2-7	-	few	CSASRTAITYEQYF	TGCAGTGCTAGTCGGACGGCTATCACCTACGAGCAGTACTTC
TRBV15	TRBJ1-4	TRBD1	many	CATSRDRQGNEKLFF	TGTGCCACCAGCAGAGATCGACAGGGCAATGAAAAACTGTTTTTT
TRBV4-1	TRBJ2-7	TRBD2	few	CASSQPTSTVYEQYF	TGCGCCAGCAGCCAACCGACTAGCACGGTGTACGAGCAGTACTTC
TRBV25-1	TRBJ2-7	-	few	CASSLTAGRGYYEQYF	TGTGCCAGCAGTTTAACTGCAGGGAGGGGGTACTACGAGCAGTACTTC
TRBV4-1	TRBJ2-7	TRBD1	-	CASSQRTGRYEQYF	TGCGCCAGCAGCCAAAGGACAGGAAGGTACGAGCAGTACTTC
TRBV4-1	TRBJ2-7	TRBD1	-	CASSQQWGQAFYEQYF	TGCGCCAGCAGCCAGCAATGGGGACAGGCCTTCTACGAGCAGTACTTC
TRBV5-8	TRBJ2-2	TRBD1	-	CASSLEGTGGRGELFF	TGTGCCAGCAGCTTAGAAGGGACAGGGGGCCGCGGGGAGCTGTTTTTT
TRBV11-3	TRBJ2-7	-	-	CASSVALGAYEQYF	TGTGCCAGCAGCGTAGCGTTGGGTGCCTACGAGCAGTACTTC
TRBV7-9	TRBJ2-5	TRBD2	-	CASTRGTSGGAGETQYF	TGTGCCAGCACCCGAGGCACTAGCGGGGGGGCAGGGGAGACCCAGTACTTC
TRBV9	TRBJ2-7	-	few	CASRGLTPYEQYF	TGCGCCAGCAGAGGACTTACCCCCTACGAGCAGTACTTC
TRBV19	TRBJ2-6	-	-	CATSGGLSGANVLTF	TGTGCCACCTCAGGAGGACTCTCTGGGGCCAACGTCCTGACTTTC
TRBV5-1	TRBJ2-7	-	-	CASSLGPSPGPQSSYEQYF	TGCGCCAGCAGCTTGGGCCCTTCGCCGGGACCCCAGAGCTCCTACGAGCAGTACTTC
TRBV7-2	TRBJ1-2	-	-	CASSFIGNGYTF	TGTGCCAGCAGCTTCATTGGGAATGGCTACACCTTC
TRBV7-2	TRBJ2-7	-	-	CASSRAGEQYF	TGTGCCAGCAGCCGCGCCGGCGAGCAGTACTTC
TRBV2	TRBJ1-1	-	-	CASSGGRASEAFF	TGTGCCAGCAGTGGAGGGAGGGCATCTGAAGCTTTCTTT
TRBV5-1	TRBJ2-5	TRBD2	once	CASSPSSGRGRETQYF	TGCGCCAGCAGCCCTTCTAGCGGGAGGGGCCGGGAGACCCAGTACTTC
TRBV20-1	TRBJ1-5	TRBD1	-	CSARLQGASNQPQHF	TGCAGTGCTAGATTACAGGGGGCAAGCAATCAGCCCCAGCATTTT
TRBV29-1	TRBJ1-1	TRBD1	many	CSVVAGGNTEAFF	TGCAGCGTTGTGGCAGGGGGCAACACTGAAGCTTTCTTT
TRBV29-1	TRBJ2-7	-	-	CSVAYGSSYEQYF	TGCAGCGTTGCTTACGGGTCCTCCTACGAGCAGTACTTC
TRBV19	TRBJ1-4	-	once	CAGSIEGVTNEKLFF	TGTGCCGGTAGTATCGAGGGAGTAACTAATGAAAAACTGTTTTTT
TRBV13	TRBJ1-2	-	-	CASSDRQKNGYTF	TGTGCCAGCAGCGACCGACAGAAGAATGGCTACACCTTC
TRBV20-1	TRBJ1-2	TRBD1	-	CSARDRGQGAHGYTF	TGCAGTGCTAGAGATCGGGGACAGGGGGCACATGGCTACACCTTC
TRBV29-1	TRBJ2-5	TRBD1	-	CSVRDSRTDTQYF	TGCAGCGTACGGGACAGCCGCACAGATACGCAGTACTTC
TRBV4-1	TRBJ2-7	-	few	CASSQTPLSSYEQYF	TGCGCCAGCAGCCAGACACCCTTGAGCTCCTACGAGCAGTACTTC
TRBV6-4	TRBJ2-7	-	few	CASDWDTSYEQYF	TGTGCCAGCGACTGGGACACCTCCTACGAGCAGTACTTC